This TCR beta chain was observed in a study of blood T cell repertoires in COVID-19. Germline V gene data show CDR1 as LNHDA and CDR2 as SQIVND (reference sequence). Losses at the gene ends were 5 bases for V and 7 bases for J; bases not matched to a gene: 2. The CDR3 has 12 amino acids. Libraries were prepared by immunoSEQ multiplex PCR; TCRdb keeps only in-frame clonotypes and omits some of them. Among fewer than 250,000 clones listed, 84% were seen once. The chain employs TRBV19 and TRBJ2-1, with TRBD1 matching over 7 bases. The sequencing sample was made of PBMCs or T cells enriched from blood (not recorded which). This clonotype was obtained from a middle-aged woman who had recovered from COVID-19. The CDR3 region has the DNA TGTGCCAGTAGTCAACAGGGGAATGAGCAGTTCTTC. Translation: CASSQQGNEQFF.